Listed here are 3 T cell receptor beta chains from one sample, sequenced in a study of T cell responses to AZD1222 COVID-19 vaccine. Assay: immunoSEQ multiplex PCR; the TCRdb copy retains only in-frame clones and omits some. The table records about 150,000 clones, about 91% of them present only once. The sample in question was peripheral blood, obtained on day 0 of AZD1222 vaccination. These receptors came from an adult in good health.

The chain links TRBV4-1 to TRBJ1-5; no definite D call. This CDR3 contains 14 residues. V lost 6 bases and J 1 base, leaving 10 bases between the germline ends. Germline CDR1 reads MGHRA; CDR2 reads YSYEKL. In DNA form, the CDR3 reads TGCGCCAGCAGTCCTAGTGAAAGCAATCAGCCCCAGCATTTT. Amino acids: CASSPSESNQPQHF.

This clone was counted a single time. The chain recombines TRBV7-9 with TRBJ1-1; D perhaps matches TRBD1 (5 bases). CDR3 size: 12 residues. Germline V lookup: CDR1 SEHNR, CDR2 FQNEAQ (reference sequence). The V and J ends lost 1 base and 10 bases respectively, with 10 bases between them. The CDR3 DNA follows: TGTGCCAGCAGCTTAGAAGGTAGGGGAGCTTTCTTT. It specifies CASSLEGRGAFF.

This clone was observed a single time. The V call is TRBV4-2, the J call TRBJ1-2; D not certain. The CDR3 consists of 16 residues. Trimming took off 0 bases at V and 0 bases at J, with 11 bases between the two ends. Germline values: CDR1 LGHNA, CDR2 YNFKEQ. In DNA, the CDR3 is TGTGCCAGCAGCCAAGAAGTGCAAGGAGCTAACTATGGCTACACCTTC. Its translation: CASSQEVQGANYGYTF.